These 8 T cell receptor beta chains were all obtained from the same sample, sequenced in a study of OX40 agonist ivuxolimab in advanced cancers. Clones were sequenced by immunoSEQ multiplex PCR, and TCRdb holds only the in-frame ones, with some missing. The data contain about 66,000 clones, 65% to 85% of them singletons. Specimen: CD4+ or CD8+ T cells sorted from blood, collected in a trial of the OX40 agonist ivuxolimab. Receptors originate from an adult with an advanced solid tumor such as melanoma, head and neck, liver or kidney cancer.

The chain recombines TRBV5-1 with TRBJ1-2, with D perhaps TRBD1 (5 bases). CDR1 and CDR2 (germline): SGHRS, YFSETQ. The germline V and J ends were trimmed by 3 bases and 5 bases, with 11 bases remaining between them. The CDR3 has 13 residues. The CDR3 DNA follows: TGCGCCAGCAGCTCTGGACAACTATATGGCTACACCTTC. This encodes CASSSGQLYGYTF. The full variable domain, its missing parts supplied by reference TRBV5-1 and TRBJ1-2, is KAGVTQTPRYLIKTRGQQVTLSCSPISGHRSVSWYQQTPGQGLQFLFEYFSETQRNKGNFPGRFSGRQFSNSRSEMNVSTLELGDSALYLCASSSGQLYGYTFGSGTRLTVV.

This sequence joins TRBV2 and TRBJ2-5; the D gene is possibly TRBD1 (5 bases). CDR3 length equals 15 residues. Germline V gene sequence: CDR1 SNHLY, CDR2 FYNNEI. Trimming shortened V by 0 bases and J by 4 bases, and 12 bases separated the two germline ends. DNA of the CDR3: TGTGCCAGCAGTGAAGCGCTTCTCCAGGGAGAGACCCAGTACTTC. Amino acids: CASSEALLQGETQYF.

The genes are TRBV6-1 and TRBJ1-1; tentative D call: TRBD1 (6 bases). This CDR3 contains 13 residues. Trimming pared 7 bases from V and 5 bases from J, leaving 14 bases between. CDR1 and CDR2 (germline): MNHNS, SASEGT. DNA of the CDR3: TGTGCCAGCACCGAAACTCAGGGGACTGAAGCTTTCTTT. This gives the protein CASTETQGTEAFF.

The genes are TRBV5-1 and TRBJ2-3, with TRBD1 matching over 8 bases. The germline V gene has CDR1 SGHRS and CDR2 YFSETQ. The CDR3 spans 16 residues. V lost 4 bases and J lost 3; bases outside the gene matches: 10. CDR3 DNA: TGCGCCAGCAGCCGGGCAGACAGGGGATTAACAGATACGCAGTATTTT. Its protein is CASSRADRGLTDTQYF. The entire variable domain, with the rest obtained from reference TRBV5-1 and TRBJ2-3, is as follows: KAGVTQTPRYLIKTRGQQVTLSCSPISGHRSVSWYQQTPGQGLQFLFEYFSETQRNKGNFPGRFSGRQFSNSRSEMNVSTLELGDSALYLCASSRADRGLTDTQYFGPGTRLTVL.

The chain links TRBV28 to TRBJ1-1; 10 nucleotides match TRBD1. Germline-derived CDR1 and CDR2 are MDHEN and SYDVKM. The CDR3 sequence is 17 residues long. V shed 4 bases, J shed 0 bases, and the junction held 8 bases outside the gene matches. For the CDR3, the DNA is TGTGCCAGCAGTTCACAGATGACAGGGGGCTTGAACACTGAAGCTTTCTTT. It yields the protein CASSSQMTGGLNTEAFF.

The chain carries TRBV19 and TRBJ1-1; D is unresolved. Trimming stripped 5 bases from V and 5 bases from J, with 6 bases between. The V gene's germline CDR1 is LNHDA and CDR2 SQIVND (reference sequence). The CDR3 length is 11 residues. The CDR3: CASSSLTEAFF. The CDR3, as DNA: TGTGCCAGTAGTTCGCTGACTGAAGCTTTCTTT.

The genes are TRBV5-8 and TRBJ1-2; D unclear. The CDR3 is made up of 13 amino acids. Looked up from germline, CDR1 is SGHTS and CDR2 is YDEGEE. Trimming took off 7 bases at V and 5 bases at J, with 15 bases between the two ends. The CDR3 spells CASGEGVGYGYTF. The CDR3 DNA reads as TGTGCCAGCGGGGAGGGAGTCGGATATGGCTACACCTTC.

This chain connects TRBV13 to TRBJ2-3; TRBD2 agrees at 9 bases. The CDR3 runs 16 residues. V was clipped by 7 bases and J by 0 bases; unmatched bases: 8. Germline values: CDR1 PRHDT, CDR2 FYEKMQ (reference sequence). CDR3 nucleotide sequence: TGTGCCAGCACGGCTAAGCGGGGGGCTAGCACAGATACGCAGTATTTT. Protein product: CASTAKRGASTDTQYF.